This T cell receptor (beta chain) stems from a study of Graves' ophthalmopathy and Graves' hyperthyroidism. Study findings and constraints: From stable hyperthyroidism, ophthalmopathy was separated by a 13-signature model with 85% to 90% sensitivity and more than 75% specificity.

The CDR3 totals 17 residues. Germline V lookup: CDR1 SGHDT, CDR2 YYEEEE. V trimming: 3 bases; J trimming: 3 bases; junction bases outside the gene matches: 10. As diagnostic evidence, clinical symptoms, serum thyroxine, TRAb, thyroid ultrasound and orbital computed tomography were relied upon. RNA transcripts yielded amplified TCR beta CDR3 regions. The first-round RT-PCR employed HTBI primers together with the Qiagen OneStep RT-PCR kit. A multiplex PCR was then performed as the second round. Each CDR3 protein is one row after TCRdb ran MiXCR on the multiplex PCR reads. The sample gives around 1,200,000 distinct CDR3 sequences, 35% to 40% of which show up once; around 10% is in the top ten. About this clonotype itself: Its antigen is unknown.

This receptor was taken from an adult man with Graves' hyperthyroidism. J is TRBJ1-5 and V is TRBV5-6; 9 bases fit TRBD1. The sample comprised peripheral blood or thyroid tissue (not recorded which). CDR3 nucleotide sequence: TGTGCCAGCAGCTCCTGGGACAGGGATGGCTACAATCAGCCCCAGCATTTT. Translated: CASSSWDRDGYNQPQHF.